These T cell receptor beta chains were read from a single sample in a study of response to subunit inactivated influenza vaccine. TCRdb re-called the RT-PCR reads with MiXCR, one entry per CDR3 protein. The sample consists of roughly 550,000 distinct CDR3 sequences, under 25% of them appearing once. Another study also made use of these data, one on T cells expressing NK-cell markers.

This specimen consisted of CD4+ T cells sorted from PBMCs, obtained approximately 12 days after vaccination. The source of these receptors is a man aged 50-60 years who received an inactivated influenza vaccine. Both conserved end residues are part of each CDR3. D genes are given only for firm matches. Expanded clones are given a class, and other clones once, few, many or no size at all.

d_gene	abundance	v_gene	j_gene	CDR3nt	CDR3aa
-	-	TRBV24-1	TRBJ1-2	TGTGCCACCAGTGGGGGGTATGGCTACACCTTC	CATSGGYGYTF
-	-	TRBV4-2	TRBJ1-6	TGTGCGTCTCGGCCACTTAATCCCGCTTATTCACCCCTCCACTTT	CASRPLNPAYSPLHF
TRBD2	-	TRBV27	TRBJ2-7	TGTGCCAGCAGTTTATCCTCCTTAGCGGGAGGCCCCAGCTCCTACGAGCAGTACTTC	CASSLSSLAGGPSSYEQYF
-	-	TRBV19	TRBJ2-7	TGTGCCAGTGGGAGTGGCGAGCAGTACTTC	CASGSGEQYF
TRBD2	-	TRBV24-1	TRBJ2-7	TGTGCCACCAGTGATGCTAGCGGGAACTCCTACGAGCAGTACTTC	CATSDASGNSYEQYF
TRBD1	-	TRBV7-2	TRBJ2-1	TGTGCCAGCAGCTTAGCTTCGGGACAGGGTCTCTATGAGCAGTTCTTC	CASSLASGQGLYEQFF
-	-	TRBV28	TRBJ1-2	TGTGCCAGCAGTTTAAATAGTGGTTTCGAAACCTTC	CASSLNSGFETF
TRBD2	few	TRBV4-2	TRBJ2-7	TGTGCCAGCAGCCAACGGACTAGCGGGAGGGCCTTGTACGAGCAGTACTTC	CASSQRTSGRALYEQYF
-	-	TRBV29-1	TRBJ2-7	TGCAGCGTTTCGCAACCTGGGCTGGTCCCCTACGAGCAGTACTTC	CSVSQPGLVPYEQYF
-	many	TRBV12-3/TRBV12-4	TRBJ2-3	TGTGCCAGCAGAGCCACCGGGGGAAGCACAGATACGCAGTATTTT	CASRATGGSTDTQYF
-	few	TRBV7-7	TRBJ2-5	TGTGCTAGCAGCCCGAATTTTGACTCAAAAAAGACCCAGTACTTC	CASSPNFDSKKTQYF
TRBD1	-	TRBV20-1	TRBJ2-7	TGCAGTGCTGAGACAGGGTTTAAGGACGAGCAGTACTTC	CSAETGFKDEQYF
TRBD2	-	TRBV12-3/TRBV12-4	TRBJ2-7	TGTGCCAGCAGTTTAGCGCTACTAGCGGGGGCTAATCCCTACGAGCAGTACTTC	CASSLALLAGANPYEQYF
-	few	TRBV6-1	TRBJ1-1	TGTGCCAGCAGTCCTTATGGGAGGCTCAACCCTCGAGCTTTCTTT	CASSPYGRLNPRAFF
TRBD1	-	TRBV28	TRBJ2-7	TGTGCCAGCAGTTTCTATTCACTCGGACAGGGGGCGTACGAGCAGTACTTC	CASSFYSLGQGAYEQYF
-	many	TRBV15	TRBJ1-5	TGTGCCACCAGCAGGGATGGACAGAGCAATCAGCCCCAGCATTTT	CATSRDGQSNQPQHF
-	-	TRBV2	TRBJ2-3	TGTGCCAGCAGTGGAGCCCCACCCACAGATACGCAGTATTTT	CASSGAPPTDTQYF
TRBD2	few	TRBV7-8	TRBJ2-2	TGTGCCAGCAGCCCGGGACTAGCGTTCAACACCGGGGAGCTGTTTTTT	CASSPGLAFNTGELFF
-	few	TRBV20-1	TRBJ2-5	TGCAGTGCATCAGGGGGGTGGCAAGAGACCCAGTACTTC	CSASGGWQETQYF
-	-	TRBV6-1	TRBJ2-7	TGTGCCAGCAGTCCTAAGAGGAATTTCTACGAGCAGTACTTC	CASSPKRNFYEQYF
TRBD1	-	TRBV5-1	TRBJ1-2	TGCGCCAGCAGCTTGCCTCCACCCAGGGGGAACTATGGCTACACCTTC	CASSLPPPRGNYGYTF
-	-	TRBV6-1	TRBJ2-7	TGTGCCAGCAGTGCTCAGGGGACCTACGAGCAGTACTTC	CASSAQGTYEQYF
TRBD2	many	TRBV20-1	TRBJ2-3	TGCAGTGCTAGTAATCTTGGGGGGGAAGCGGGAGATACGCAGTATTTT	CSASNLGGEAGDTQYF
TRBD1	-	TRBV6-2/TRBV6-3	TRBJ1-1	TGTGCCAGCAGCTCCGGACAGGGGGTGGCTGAAGCTTTCTTT	CASSSGQGVAEAFF
TRBD2	-	TRBV20-1	TRBJ2-5	TGCAGTGCTAGCCCCCCCTTCGGACTAGCAAACCAAGAGACCCAGTACTTC	CSASPPFGLANQETQYF
-	once	TRBV18	TRBJ1-6	TGTGCCAGCTCACTGGGATTTGCCGGTCCACCCCTCCACTTT	CASSLGFAGPPLHF
-	few	TRBV25-1	TRBJ1-5	TGTGCCAGCAGTGAAAACAGGGACGGGCAGCCCCAGCATTTT	CASSENRDGQPQHF
-	-	TRBV4-3	TRBJ2-2	TGCGCCAGCAGCCAAGCAGGGTACACCGGGGAGCTGTTTTTT	CASSQAGYTGELFF
-	few	TRBV28	TRBJ2-1	TGTGCCAGCAGATGGGTTTTGGAGAATGAGCAGTTCTTC	CASRWVLENEQFF
-	few	TRBV5-6	TRBJ2-3	TGTGCCAGCAGCTTTGGGAGCCCCCTTAGCACAGATACGCAGTATTTT	CASSFGSPLSTDTQYF
-	few	TRBV10-3	TRBJ1-1	TGTGCCATCAGTGCCGGAATAAGCCGACGGGCTGAAGCTTTCTTT	CAISAGISRRAEAFF
-	-	TRBV24-1	TRBJ1-5	TGTGCCACCAGTAGCCGGGAGAATCAGCCCCAGCATTTT	CATSSRENQPQHF
TRBD2	few	TRBV20-1	TRBJ2-1	TGCAGTGCTAGACCCGTGCGGGGACTAGCGGGACCGGCCAGGTACAATGAGCAGTTCTTC	CSARPVRGLAGPARYNEQFF
TRBD1	-	TRBV20-1	TRBJ1-6	TGCAGTGCTAGGAGACAGGGATCCAATTCACCCCTCCACTTT	CSARRQGSNSPLHF
TRBD1	-	TRBV15	TRBJ2-4	TGTGCCACCAGCAGGCCTACAGGGGGCGCCGTTGGTCAGTACTTC	CATSRPTGGAVGQYF
-	-	TRBV5-5	TRBJ2-1	TGTGCCAGCAGCTTGCAGGGGAATTTGTTCTTC	CASSLQGNLFF
-	-	TRBV6-1	TRBJ1-1	TGTGCCAGCAGGAAAATACAGGGTTACCGGACTGAAGCTTTCTTT	CASRKIQGYRTEAFF
-	many	TRBV29-1	TRBJ2-3	TGCAGCGTTGTTGCGGGGGCGCGGGCAGATACGCAGTATTTT	CSVVAGARADTQYF
TRBD2	few	TRBV12-3/TRBV12-4	TRBJ2-7	TGTGCCAGCAGTTTCTTGACGGGGGGAGCCTACGAGCAGTACTTC	CASSFLTGGAYEQYF
TRBD2	few	TRBV7-2	TRBJ2-1	TGTGCCAGCAGCCGGACTAGCGGCCTCTCCTACAATGAGCAGTTCTTC	CASSRTSGLSYNEQFF
-	-	TRBV11-2	TRBJ2-5	TGTGCCAGCAGCTCCGACAGGCGCTCCCGCCAAGAGACCCAGTACTTC	CASSSDRRSRQETQYF
-	-	TRBV7-2	TRBJ2-5	TGTGCCAGCAGCTCTTGGGGGCCCATCCAAGAGACCCAGTACTTC	CASSSWGPIQETQYF
TRBD2	-	TRBV20-1	TRBJ2-7	TGCAGTGCTAGAGGGGGACTACACCACGAGCAGTACTTC	CSARGGLHHEQYF
-	few	TRBV10-3	TRBJ2-7	TGTGCCATCAGGACGACTGCGCTCTCCTACGAGCAGTACTTC	CAIRTTALSYEQYF
TRBD1	-	TRBV20-1	TRBJ2-5	TGCAGTGCTAGCGTAAGGACAGGGATAAAAGAGACCCAGTACTTC	CSASVRTGIKETQYF
-	-	TRBV7-2	TRBJ1-1	TGTGCCAGCAGCTTACAGCAGGGAGGAACTGAAGCTTTCTTT	CASSLQQGGTEAFF
TRBD1	once	TRBV28	TRBJ1-6	TGTGCCAGCAGTCTCGGACAGGGGGCGGGTATGTCACCCCTCCACTTT	CASSLGQGAGMSPLHF
-	-	TRBV12-3/TRBV12-4	TRBJ1-6	TGTGCCAGCATAAGCGAAGGGGGAGGTAATTCACCCCTCCACTTT	CASISEGGGNSPLHF
-	-	TRBV5-1	TRBJ2-3	TGCGCCAGCAGCTTGCTAGATAGCACAGATACGCAGTATTTT	CASSLLDSTDTQYF
-	many	TRBV5-1	TRBJ2-7	TGCGCCAGCAGCCTGGCGGGACTCCTCGACGAGCAGTACTTC	CASSLAGLLDEQYF
-	-	TRBV12-3/TRBV12-4	TRBJ2-1	TGTGCCAGCAGTTTCTCAGCGAGAGCTTACAATGAGCAGTTCTTC	CASSFSARAYNEQFF
TRBD2	few	TRBV27	TRBJ2-1	TGTGCCAGCGCCAAACTAGGGCTAGCGGGAGGACATGAGCAGTTCTTC	CASAKLGLAGGHEQFF